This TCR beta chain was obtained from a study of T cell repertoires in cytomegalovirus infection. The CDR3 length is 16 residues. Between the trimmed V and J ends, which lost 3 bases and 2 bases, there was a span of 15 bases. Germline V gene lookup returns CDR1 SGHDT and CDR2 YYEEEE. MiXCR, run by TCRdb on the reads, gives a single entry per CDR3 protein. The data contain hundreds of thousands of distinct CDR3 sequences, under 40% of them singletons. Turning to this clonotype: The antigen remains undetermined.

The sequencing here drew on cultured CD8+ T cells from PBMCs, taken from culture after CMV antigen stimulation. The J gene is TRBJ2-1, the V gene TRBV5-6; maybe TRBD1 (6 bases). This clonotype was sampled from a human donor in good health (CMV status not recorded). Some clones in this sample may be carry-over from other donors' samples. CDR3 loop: CASSYNRALTYNEQFF. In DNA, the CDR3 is TGTGCCAGCAGCTACAACAGGGCTTTAACCTACAATGAGCAGTTCTTC.